The entry below gives a single T cell receptor beta chain sequence along with its context. Which antigen it targets is not known. Base qualities are not recorded, but no much larger clone differs from it by a single base. In the ViraFEST assay, PBMC were stimulated with viral peptide pools, and TCR sequencing was then used to find antigen-specific CD4+ T cell clonotypes based on their expansion. After approximately 11 days of culture, CD4+ T cells were isolated with the EasySep CD4+ T cell isolation kit. Two doses of either the BNT162b2 or the mRNA-1273 mRNA SARS-CoV-2 vaccine were administered to participants. Healthy vaccine recipients had no prior SARS-CoV-2 infection, confirmed by negative nucleocapsid antibodies before and after vaccination. Under 2.5 million PBMC per well were cultured with 9 to 10 ug/ml peptides in IMDM containing approximately 4.7% human AB serum, approximately 10 IU/ml IL-2 and gentamicin. Half of the culture medium was replaced with fresh IL-2-containing medium on days 3 and 7. Unless noted otherwise, every peptide stimulation condition was cultured in triplicate wells. Using Ficoll-Paque Plus gradient centrifugation, PBMC were separated from whole blood and then either used fresh or cryopreserved at -140C. The overlapping peptide pools covered the spike proteins of SARS-CoV-2 and of the common cold coronaviruses HCoV-NL63, HCoV-OC43 and HCoV-229E. The QIAamp micro DNA kit was used to extract genomic DNA from the cultured CD4+ T cells.

As encoded in the germline V gene (reference sequence), CDR1 is LGHDT while CDR2 is YNNKEL. V loses 2 bases of germline sequence and J loses 3 bases, and the interval between the two ends is 9 bases. The CDR3 starts with the cysteine, ends with the phenylalanine, and has 14 residues. The kept DNA is CDR3 alone, 42 bases in frame from the first base. Library creation used the immunoSEQ multiplex PCR assay. DNA from the CD4+ T cells that had been cultured and isolated underwent TCR beta CDR3 sequencing. Turning to the authors' computational methods: Non-productive TCR sequences were discarded, and reads were trimmed to the CDR3 region, with only CDR3s of 7 or more amino acids retained. The MANAFEST web app was used to pick out antigen-specific clonotypes by comparing their expansion in peptide wells with that in reference cultures. To count as positive, a clone had to show expansion at FDR<0.05 compared with the reference and with all other wells, an odds ratio above 5, and a frequency above 0.1% in two replicate wells. Clonotypes significantly expanded in SARS-CoV-2 spike wells and in at least one common cold coronavirus spike condition were defined as cross-reactive. CDR3 similarity was assessed by Levenshtein distance using the stringdist R package, and unrooted trees were constructed with ape in R 3.6.1. Entries here come from immuneACCESS through TCRdb and include only in-frame sequences with V and J called. Some clones fail to appear in such tables; in the studies checked, an unresolved V gene covers under half of the shortfall, and the cause of the remainder is unknown. That table furnishes V, J and clone size, whereas the DNA furnished D and trimming. The table for this sample lists over 50,000 clones; 60% to 75% of them were counted only once. The ten largest clonotypes hold around 1.3% of the sample.

The record originates from a study of vaccination effects on CD4 cells after COVID-19 (dated by TCRdb to between 2022 and 2023). Notes on the research overall: Post-vaccine samples across the study were collected a median of 72 days after the second dose, with a range of 14 to 241. The study compared SARS-CoV-2 spike-specific CD4+ TCR repertoires before and after mRNA vaccination in COVID-19 convalescent patients and infection-naive vaccine recipients. Altogether, around ten COVID-19 convalescent patients and a handful of SARS-CoV-2-naive healthy vaccine recipients made up the full study. Cultures from other donors in the study were sequenced with the Oncomine TCR Beta short-read assay on an Illumina iSeq 100. Points the paper makes about the study in general: Among healthy vaccine recipients, nearly all vaccine-induced clones were SARS-CoV-2 mono-reactive, and just 1 of 255 was cross-reactive with common cold coronaviruses. Both infection-induced and vaccine-induced clones contracted markedly at late post-vaccination timepoints, which is consistent with waning T cell responses. The study was limited by a small number of convalescent patients and lacked early post-infection timepoints.

The receptor was isolated from a human donor who received a COVID-19 vaccine. The V and J segments used are TRBV3-1 (or the pseudogene TRBV3-2) and TRBJ2-3; the D segment could be TRBD1, given 6 matching bases. This sample comprised CD4+ T cells from PBMCs cultured with HCoV-229E spike peptides, obtained after COVID-19 vaccination. The cell subset or site label, as the study defines it: HCoV-229E spike overlapping peptide pool stimulation. The nucleotide sequence reads TGTGCCAGCAGCCAAACAGGGTTAACAGATACGCAGTATTTT. Translated, this gives CASSQTGLTDTQYF.